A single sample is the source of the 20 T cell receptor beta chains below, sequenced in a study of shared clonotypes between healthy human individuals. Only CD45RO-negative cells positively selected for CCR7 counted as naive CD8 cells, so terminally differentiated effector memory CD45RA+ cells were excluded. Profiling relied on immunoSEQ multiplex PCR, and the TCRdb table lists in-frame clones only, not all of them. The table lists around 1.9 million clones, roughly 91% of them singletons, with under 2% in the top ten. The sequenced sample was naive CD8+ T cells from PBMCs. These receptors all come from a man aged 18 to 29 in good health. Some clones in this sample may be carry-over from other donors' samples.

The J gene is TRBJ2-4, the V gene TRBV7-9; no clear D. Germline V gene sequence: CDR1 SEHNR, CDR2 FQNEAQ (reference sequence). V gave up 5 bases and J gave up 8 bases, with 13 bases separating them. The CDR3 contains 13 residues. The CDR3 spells CASSPQNTDIQYF. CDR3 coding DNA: TGTGCCAGCAGCCCACAAAACACGGACATTCAGTACTTC.

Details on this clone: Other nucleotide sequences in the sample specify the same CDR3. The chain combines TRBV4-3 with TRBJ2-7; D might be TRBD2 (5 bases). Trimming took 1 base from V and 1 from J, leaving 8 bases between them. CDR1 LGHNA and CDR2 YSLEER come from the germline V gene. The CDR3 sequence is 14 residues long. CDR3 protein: CASSQGTDSYEQYF. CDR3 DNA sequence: TGCGCCAGCAGCCAAGGGACTGATTCCTACGAGCAGTACTTC.

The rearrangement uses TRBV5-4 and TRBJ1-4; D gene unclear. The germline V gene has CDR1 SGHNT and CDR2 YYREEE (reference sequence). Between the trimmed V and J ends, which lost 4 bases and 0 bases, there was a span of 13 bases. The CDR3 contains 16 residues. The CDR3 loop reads CASSKLGGTTNEKLFF. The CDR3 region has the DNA TGTGCCAGCAGCAAACTCGGCGGAACAACTAATGAAAAACTGTTTTTT.

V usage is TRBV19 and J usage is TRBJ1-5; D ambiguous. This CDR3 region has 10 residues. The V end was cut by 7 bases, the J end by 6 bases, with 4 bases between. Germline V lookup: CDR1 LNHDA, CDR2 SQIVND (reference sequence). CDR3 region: CASNAQPQHF. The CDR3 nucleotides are TGTGCCAGTAATGCTCAGCCCCAGCATTTT.

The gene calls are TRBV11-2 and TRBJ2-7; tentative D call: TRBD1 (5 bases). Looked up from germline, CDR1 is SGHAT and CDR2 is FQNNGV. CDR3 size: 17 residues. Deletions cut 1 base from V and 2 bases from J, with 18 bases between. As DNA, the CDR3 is TGTGCCAGCAGCTTAGGACCCCCAGGGCCTGTAACCTACGAGCAGTACTTC. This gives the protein CASSLGPPGPVTYEQYF.

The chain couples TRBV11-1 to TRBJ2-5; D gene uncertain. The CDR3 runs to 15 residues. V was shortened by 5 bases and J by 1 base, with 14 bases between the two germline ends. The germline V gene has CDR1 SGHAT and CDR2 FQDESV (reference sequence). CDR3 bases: TGTGCCAGCAGCCACACGGTCGGGTTCCAAGAGACCCAGTACTTC. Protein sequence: CASSHTVGFQETQYF.

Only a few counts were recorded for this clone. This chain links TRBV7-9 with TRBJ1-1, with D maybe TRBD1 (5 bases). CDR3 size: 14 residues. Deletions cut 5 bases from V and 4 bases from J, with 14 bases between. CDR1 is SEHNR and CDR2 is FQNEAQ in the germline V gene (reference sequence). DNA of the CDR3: TGTGCCAGCAGCGCCGTCAGGGAATTCACTGAAGCTTTCTTT. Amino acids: CASSAVREFTEAFF.

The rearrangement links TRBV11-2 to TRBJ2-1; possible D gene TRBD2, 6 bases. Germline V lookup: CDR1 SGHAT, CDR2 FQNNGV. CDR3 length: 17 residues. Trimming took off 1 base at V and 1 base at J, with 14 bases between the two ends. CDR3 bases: TGTGCCAGCAGCTTAGGAGGTCCGGGAGCATCCTACAATGAGCAGTTCTTC. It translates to CASSLGGPGASYNEQFF.

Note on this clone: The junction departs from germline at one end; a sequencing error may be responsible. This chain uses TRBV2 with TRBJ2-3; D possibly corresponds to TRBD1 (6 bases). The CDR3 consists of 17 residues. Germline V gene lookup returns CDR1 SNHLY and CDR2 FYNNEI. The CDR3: CASREGPQGSLTDTQYF. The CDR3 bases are TGTGCCAGCAGGGAAGGCCCCCAGGGGTCGTTAACAGATACGCAGTATTTT.

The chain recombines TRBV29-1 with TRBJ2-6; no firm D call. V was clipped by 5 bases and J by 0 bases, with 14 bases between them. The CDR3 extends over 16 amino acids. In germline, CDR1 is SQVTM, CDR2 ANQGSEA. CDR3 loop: CSVQGRGGSGANVLTF. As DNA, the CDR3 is TGCAGCGTTCAAGGTCGAGGCGGCTCTGGGGCCAACGTCCTGACTTTC.

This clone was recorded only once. Here the CDR3 reads CASRPTKFANTGELFF. The CDR3 DNA is TGTGCCAGCAGACCGACAAAATTCGCGAACACCGGGGAGCTGTTTTTT. The chain couples TRBV27 to TRBJ2-2; D is unclear. Trimming cost V 6 bases and J 0 bases, with 14 bases left between them. The V gene's germline CDR1 is MNHEY and CDR2 SMNVEV (reference sequence). This CDR3 is built from 16 residues.

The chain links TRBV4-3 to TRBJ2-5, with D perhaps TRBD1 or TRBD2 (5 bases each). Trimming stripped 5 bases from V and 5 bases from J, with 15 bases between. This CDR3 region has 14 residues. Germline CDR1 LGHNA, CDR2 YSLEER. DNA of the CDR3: TGCGCCAGCAGCACAGCGGCCGCAGGGGAGACCCAGTACTTC. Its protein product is CASSTAAAGETQYF.

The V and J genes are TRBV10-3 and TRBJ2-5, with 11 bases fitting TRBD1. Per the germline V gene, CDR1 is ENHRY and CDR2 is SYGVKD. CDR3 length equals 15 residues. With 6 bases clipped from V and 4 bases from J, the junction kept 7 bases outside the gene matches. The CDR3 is CAIREDRGRGETQYF. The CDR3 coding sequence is TGTGCCATCAGGGAGGACAGGGGGCGGGGAGAGACCCAGTACTTC.

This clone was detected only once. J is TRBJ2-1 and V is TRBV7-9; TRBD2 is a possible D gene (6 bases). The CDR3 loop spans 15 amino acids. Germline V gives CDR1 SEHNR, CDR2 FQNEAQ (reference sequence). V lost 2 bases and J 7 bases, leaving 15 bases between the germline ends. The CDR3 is CASSLTGGIWNEQFF. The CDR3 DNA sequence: TGTGCCAGCAGCTTAACCGGCGGGATCTGGAATGAGCAGTTCTTC.

Here the CDR3 reads CASSLGSRGGPQETQYF. In DNA form, the CDR3 reads TGTGCCAGCAGCTTAGGGTCTCGGGGAGGGCCGCAAGAGACCCAGTACTTC. This sequence joins TRBV7-8 and TRBJ2-5; the match to TRBD2 covers 7 bases. The ends lost 1 base at V and 2 bases at J; junction bases unmatched: 10. The CDR3 runs to 17 residues. CDR1 and CDR2 from the germline V gene are SGHVS and FQNEAQ.

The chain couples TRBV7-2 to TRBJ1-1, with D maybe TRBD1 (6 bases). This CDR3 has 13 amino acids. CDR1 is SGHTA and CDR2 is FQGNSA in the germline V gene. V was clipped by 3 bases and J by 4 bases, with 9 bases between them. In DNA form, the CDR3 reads TGTGCCAGCAGCTTGAGGGGGACCACTGAAGCTTTCTTT. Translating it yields CASSLRGTTEAFF.

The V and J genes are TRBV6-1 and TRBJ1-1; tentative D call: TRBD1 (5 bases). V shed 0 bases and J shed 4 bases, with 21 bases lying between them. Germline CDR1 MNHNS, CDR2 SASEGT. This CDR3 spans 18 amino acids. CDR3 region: CASSEALRFGTGGTEAFF. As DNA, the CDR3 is TGTGCCAGCAGTGAAGCGCTTCGGTTCGGAACGGGGGGCACTGAAGCTTTCTTT.

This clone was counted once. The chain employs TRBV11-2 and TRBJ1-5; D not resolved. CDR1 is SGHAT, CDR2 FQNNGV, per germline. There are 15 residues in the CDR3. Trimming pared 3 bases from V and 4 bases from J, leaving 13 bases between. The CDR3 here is CASSFYISWNQPQHF. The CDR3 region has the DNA TGTGCCAGCAGCTTTTATATCTCGTGGAATCAGCCCCAGCATTTT.

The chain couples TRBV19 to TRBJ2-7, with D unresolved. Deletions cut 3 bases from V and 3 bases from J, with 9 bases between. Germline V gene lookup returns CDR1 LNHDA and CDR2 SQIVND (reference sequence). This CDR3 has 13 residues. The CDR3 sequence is CASSIMVFYEQYF. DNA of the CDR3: TGTGCCAGTAGTATCATGGTTTTCTACGAGCAGTACTTC.

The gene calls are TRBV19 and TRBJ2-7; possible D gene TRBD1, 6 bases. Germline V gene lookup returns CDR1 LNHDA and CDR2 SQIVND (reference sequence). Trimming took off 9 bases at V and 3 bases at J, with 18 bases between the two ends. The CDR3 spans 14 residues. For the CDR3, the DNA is TGTGCCAGCGCCCCCCGGGACACCCTCTACGAGCAGTACTTC. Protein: CASAPRDTLYEQYF.